Many counts were recorded for the clone carrying this T cell receptor beta chain. Germline V lookup: CDR1 MDHEN, CDR2 SYDVKM. V lost 7 bases and J lost 1, with 13 bases in between. The CDR3 loop spans 14 amino acids. The data derive from a study of regulatory T cells in long-lasting Graves disease. Time point indicated: persistent/refractory GD, antithyroid drugs over 5 years with positive TRAb. Making the TCR library involved RNA that had been extracted from PBMCs. Building the TCR beta libraries relied on iRepertoire HTBI primers, and CDR3 regions underwent Arm-PCR. TCRdb re-derived calls from the multiplex PCR reads in MiXCR, one entry per CDR3 protein. There are about 660,000 distinct CDR3 sequences in the sample; about 32% occur only once, and roughly 40% lies in the top ten.

This chain links TRBV28 with TRBJ1-1; D perhaps matches TRBD1 (5 bases). This TCR was sampled from a female donor with Graves disease. The material sequenced was peripheral blood mononuclear cells (PBMCs), taken when the disease was refractory, from a patient treated with antithyroid drugs. The CDR3 region is CASMIRGRNTEAFF. DNA of the CDR3: TGTGCCAGCATGATTCGGGGCCGGAACACTGAAGCTTTCTTT.